The rows below give T cell receptor beta chains drawn from one sample of a study of quantifying T cell responses using KT2 cells. TCRdb re-derived calls from the UMI-ligation and nested PCR reads in MiXCR, one entry per CDR3 protein. The repertoire consists of 39,000 or so distinct CDR3 sequences, with 15% to 20% occurring once and the leading ten covering roughly two fifths. The source material was PBMCs spiked with cells of the T cell clone KT2. These receptors came from a human donor. CDR3s include the opening cysteine and the closing phenylalanine or tryptophan. A D gene is named only where the DNA matches it firmly. The size entry is marked missing in some rows and otherwise reads once, few, many or a size class.

size: few
V: TRBV6-5
D: .
J: TRBJ1-2
CDR3: CASRDPPYGYTF
DNA: TGTGCCAGCAGAGACCCCCCGTATGGCTACACCTTC

size: .
V: TRBV15
D: .
J: TRBJ1-5
CDR3: CATSSFGNQPQHF
DNA: TGTGCCACCAGCAGTTTTGGGAATCAGCCCCAGCATTTT

size: .
V: TRBV5-5
D: TRBD2
J: TRBJ2-1
CDR3: CASSQTSGGAYNEQFF
DNA: TGTGCCAGCAGTCAAACTAGCGGGGGGGCCTACAATGAGCAGTTCTTC

size: few
V: TRBV7-2
D: .
J: TRBJ2-2
CDR3: CASSKDGVGAGELFF
DNA: TGTGCCAGCAGTAAAGATGGGGTAGGGGCCGGGGAGCTGTTTTTT

size: .
V: TRBV9
D: TRBD1
J: TRBJ2-3
CDR3: CASSGGTANTDTQYF
DNA: TGTGCCAGCAGCGGGGGGACAGCTAACACAGATACGCAGTATTTT

size: few
V: TRBV20-1
D: TRBD2
J: TRBJ2-7
CDR3: CSAPASSGDFYEQYF
DNA: TGCAGTGCTCCAGCGTCTAGCGGGGACTTCTACGAGCAGTACTTC

size: .
V: TRBV5-4
D: TRBD1
J: TRBJ2-5
CDR3: CASSGTGGGETQYF
DNA: TGTGCCAGCAGCGGGACAGGGGGCGGGGAGACCCAGTACTTC

size: .
V: TRBV12-3/TRBV12-4
D: .
J: TRBJ2-3
CDR3: CASSLLAGFTDTQYF
DNA: TGTGCCAGCAGTTTACTGGCGGGCTTCACAGATACGCAGTATTTT

size: few
V: TRBV10-1
D: .
J: TRBJ2-5
CDR3: CASSELRVWETQYF
DNA: TGCGCCAGCAGTGAGTTACGGGTTTGGGAGACCCAGTACTTC

size: .
V: TRBV18
D: TRBD1
J: TRBJ2-6
CDR3: CASTSGTGVSGANVLTF
DNA: TGTGCCAGCACCTCCGGGACAGGGGTCTCTGGGGCCAACGTCCTGACTTTC

size: .
V: TRBV7-2
D: .
J: TRBJ2-7
CDR3: CASSVREAYEQYF
DNA: TGTGCCAGCAGCGTCAGGGAAGCCTACGAGCAGTACTTC

size: few
V: TRBV12-3/TRBV12-4
D: TRBD1
J: TRBJ2-7
CDR3: CASSNTGGYEQYF
DNA: TGTGCCAGCAGCAATACAGGGGGGTACGAGCAGTACTTC

size: .
V: TRBV12-3/TRBV12-4
D: TRBD2
J: TRBJ2-5
CDR3: CASRGGNRMETQYF
DNA: TGTGCCAGCAGGGGGGGGAACAGGATGGAGACCCAGTACTTC

size: .
V: TRBV11-2
D: .
J: TRBJ2-3
CDR3: CASSLTEYSNTDTQYF
DNA: TGTGCCAGCAGTTTGACAGAGTATTCAAACACAGATACGCAGTATTTT

size: .
V: TRBV6-2/TRBV6-3
D: .
J: TRBJ1-1
CDR3: CASSYYRTEAFF
DNA: TGTGCCAGCAGTTACTATCGGACTGAAGCTTTCTTT

size: .
V: TRBV12-3/TRBV12-4
D: .
J: TRBJ2-3
CDR3: CASSLGARGDTQYF
DNA: TGTGCCAGCAGTTTGGGAGCAAGGGGGGATACGCAGTATTTT

size: many
V: TRBV5-1
D: .
J: TRBJ2-3
CDR3: CASSLGADTQYF
DNA: TGCGCCAGCAGCTTGGGAGCGGATACGCAGTATTTT

size: many
V: TRBV4-2
D: .
J: TRBJ2-6
CDR3: CASSQAEGSGANVLTF
DNA: TGTGCCAGCAGCCAAGCAGAGGGTTCTGGGGCCAACGTCCTGACTTTC

size: few
V: TRBV10-3
D: .
J: TRBJ1-2
CDR3: CAISPRAAGHGYTF
DNA: TGTGCCATCAGTCCAAGGGCGGCAGGGCATGGCTACACCTTC

size: .
V: TRBV28
D: TRBD1
J: TRBJ1-3
CDR3: CASSQTRDSGNTIYF
DNA: TGTGCCAGCAGCCAAACAAGGGACAGTGGAAACACCATATATTTT

size: few
V: TRBV14
D: .
J: TRBJ1-3
CDR3: CASSRVNTIYF
DNA: TGTGCCAGCAGCCGGGTGAACACCATATATTTT

size: few
V: TRBV6-5
D: .
J: TRBJ1-6
CDR3: CASSYSSGRPDSPLHF
DNA: TGTGCCAGCAGTTACTCGAGTGGAAGGCCGGATTCACCCCTCCACTTT

size: few
V: TRBV11-2
D: .
J: TRBJ2-3
CDR3: CASSPAVTDTQYF
DNA: TGTGCCAGCAGCCCCGCGGTGACAGATACGCAGTATTTT

size: .
V: TRBV28
D: .
J: TRBJ2-7
CDR3: CASSFLLRVYEQYF
DNA: TGTGCCAGCAGTTTTTTATTGAGGGTATACGAGCAGTACTTC

size: .
V: TRBV6-2/TRBV6-3
D: .
J: TRBJ2-3
CDR3: CASSYGHTDTQYF
DNA: TGTGCCAGCAGTTACGGGCACACCGATACGCAGTATTTT

size: many
V: TRBV7-2
D: .
J: TRBJ1-1
CDR3: CASSFRWDTEAFF
DNA: TGTGCCAGCAGCTTTAGATGGGACACTGAAGCTTTCTTT

size: many
V: TRBV5-6
D: TRBD2
J: TRBJ2-1
CDR3: CASSFRLAGGRNEQFF
DNA: TGTGCCAGCAGCTTCCGACTAGCGGGGGGGCGGAATGAGCAGTTCTTC

size: few
V: TRBV3-1
D: .
J: TRBJ2-2
CDR3: CASSPRYTGELFF
DNA: TGTGCCAGCAGCCCGCGATACACCGGGGAGCTGTTTTTT

size: many
V: TRBV4-3
D: .
J: TRBJ1-6
CDR3: CASSQDGENSPLHF
DNA: TGCGCCAGCAGCCAAGATGGGGAGAATTCACCCCTCCACTTT

size: few
V: TRBV27
D: .
J: TRBJ2-3
CDR3: CASSSSDTQYF
DNA: TGTGCCAGCAGTTCCTCAGATACGCAGTATTTT

size: .
V: TRBV5-1
D: .
J: TRBJ1-1
CDR3: CASSLAVGSTEAFF
DNA: TGCGCCAGCAGCTTGGCCGTGGGTAGCACTGAAGCTTTCTTT

size: many
V: TRBV20-1
D: .
J: TRBJ2-7
CDR3: CSASSRGYEQYF
DNA: TGCAGTGCTAGCTCACGGGGTTACGAGCAGTACTTC

size: few
V: TRBV5-4
D: .
J: TRBJ2-1
CDR3: CASSLVQAVNEQFF
DNA: TGTGCCAGCAGCTTGGTACAAGCGGTGAATGAGCAGTTCTTC

size: .
V: TRBV25-1
D: .
J: TRBJ2-5
CDR3: CASSVGGSRSQETQYF
DNA: TGTGCCAGCAGTGTCGGGGGATCGAGAAGCCAAGAGACCCAGTACTTC

size: .
V: TRBV6-6
D: TRBD1
J: TRBJ1-5
CDR3: CASSPMGTGSNQPQHF
DNA: TGTGCCAGCAGCCCGATGGGGACAGGGAGCAATCAGCCCCAGCATTTT

size: few
V: TRBV6-6
D: .
J: TRBJ1-2
CDR3: CASFLVSSDGYTF
DNA: TGTGCCAGCTTCCTCGTCTCCAGCGATGGCTACACCTTC

size: few
V: TRBV12-3/TRBV12-4
D: .
J: TRBJ2-3
CDR3: CASSLGSRDTQYF
DNA: TGTGCCAGCAGTTTAGGGTCGAGAGATACGCAGTATTTT

size: many
V: TRBV11-2
D: .
J: TRBJ2-2
CDR3: CASNNFNTGELFF
DNA: TGTGCCAGCAACAACTTTAACACCGGGGAGCTGTTTTTT

size: many
V: TRBV2
D: .
J: TRBJ1-4
CDR3: CASSDPDKGEKLFF
DNA: TGTGCCAGCAGTGATCCGGACAAAGGTGAAAAACTGTTTTTT

size: .
V: TRBV20-1
D: .
J: TRBJ1-5
CDR3: CSARDLLGGGNQPQHF
DNA: TGCAGTGCTAGAGATCTTTTGGGGGGCGGTAATCAGCCCCAGCATTTT

size: few
V: TRBV3-1
D: .
J: TRBJ2-5
CDR3: CASSQGSGLRETQYF
DNA: TGTGCCAGCAGCCAAGGGAGCGGACTGCGGGAGACCCAGTACTTC

size: .
V: TRBV12-3/TRBV12-4
D: .
J: TRBJ2-2
CDR3: CASSPWASTGELFF
DNA: TGTGCCAGCAGTCCGTGGGCTAGCACCGGGGAGCTGTTTTTT

size: few
V: TRBV9
D: TRBD2
J: TRBJ2-2
CDR3: CASSVERGWTGELFF
DNA: TGTGCCAGCAGCGTCGAGCGGGGGTGGACCGGGGAGCTGTTTTTT

size: many
V: TRBV20-1
D: .
J: TRBJ2-1
CDR3: CSARDLRWGAGNEQFF
DNA: TGCAGTGCTAGAGATCTCAGGTGGGGGGCCGGCAATGAGCAGTTCTTC

size: few
V: TRBV13
D: .
J: TRBJ1-1
CDR3: CASSLEGAEAFF
DNA: TGTGCCAGCAGCTTAGAGGGGGCTGAAGCTTTCTTT

size: few
V: TRBV20-1
D: TRBD2
J: TRBJ2-3
CDR3: CSARGETSAGTDTQYF
DNA: TGCAGTGCTCGGGGAGAGACTAGCGCTGGCACAGATACGCAGTATTTT

size: .
V: TRBV5-6
D: .
J: TRBJ2-6
CDR3: CASSLKGRNSGANVLTF
DNA: TGTGCCAGCAGCTTAAAGGGGCGGAACTCTGGGGCCAACGTCCTGACTTTC

size: .
V: TRBV4-1
D: .
J: TRBJ1-4
CDR3: CASSQVVGEKLFF
DNA: TGCGCCAGCAGCCAAGTGGTCGGTGAAAAACTGTTTTTT

size: .
V: TRBV29-1
D: .
J: TRBJ2-5
CDR3: CSVDLGRSQETQYF
DNA: TGCAGCGTTGATTTGGGGCGGTCCCAAGAGACCCAGTACTTC

size: few
V: TRBV29-1
D: TRBD1
J: TRBJ2-7
CDR3: CSVGGRGFYEQYF
DNA: TGCAGCGTTGGTGGCAGGGGGTTCTACGAGCAGTACTTC

size: .
V: TRBV20-1
D: TRBD2
J: TRBJ2-7
CDR3: CSASSSGGTYEQYF
DNA: TGCAGTGCCTCTTCTAGCGGGGGGACCTACGAGCAGTACTTC

size: few
V: TRBV6-5
D: .
J: TRBJ1-1
CDR3: CASRVHRAPSTEAFF
DNA: TGTGCCAGCAGGGTGCACAGGGCTCCCTCCACTGAAGCTTTCTTT

size: .
V: TRBV5-6
D: TRBD2
J: TRBJ2-5
CDR3: CAASRGGGAETQYF
DNA: TGTGCCGCCTCCCGGGGGGGGGGCGCGGAGACCCAGTACTTC

size: .
V: TRBV28
D: TRBD2
J: TRBJ2-1
CDR3: CASSPSGSSYEQFF
DNA: TGTGCCAGCAGTCCGAGCGGGAGTAGCTATGAGCAGTTCTTC

size: .
V: TRBV9
D: .
J: TRBJ2-2
CDR3: CASSVQAGTNTGELFF
DNA: TGTGCCAGCAGCGTACAAGCAGGGACAAACACCGGGGAGCTGTTTTTT

size: .
V: TRBV19
D: .
J: TRBJ2-1
CDR3: CASSMVLAESNEQFF
DNA: TGTGCCAGTAGTATGGTATTAGCGGAGTCTAATGAGCAGTTCTTC

size: many
V: TRBV7-2
D: .
J: TRBJ2-3
CDR3: CASSPGTPRTDTQYF
DNA: TGTGCCAGCAGCCCCGGGACTCCCCGCACAGATACGCAGTATTTT